These T cell receptor beta chains were read from a single sample in a study of beta chain features in type 1 diabetes. Profiled with immunoSEQ multiplex PCR; TCRdb holds only in-frame clones, not every one. Of about 370,000 clones listed, over 13% are singletons. Sequencing was carried out using naive CD4+ T cells from blood. These receptor sequences come from a woman younger than 30 in good health. The CDR3 runs from the conserved cysteine through the conserved F or W. D genes are given only for firm matches. Clone size is shown for a subset of rows, as once, few, many or a class of expanded clone.

TRBJ1-2,few,.,TRBV9,TGTGCCAGCAGCGTCGGAGGGGTGTTGTATAGTGGCTACACCTTC,CASSVGGVLYSGYTF
TRBJ2-5,.,TRBD2,TRBV7-3,TGTGCCAGCAGCAAAACGACTAGCGGACAAGAGACCCAGTACTTC,CASSKTTSGQETQYF
TRBJ2-1,few,.,TRBV6-6,TGTGCCAGCACCCCCCCGAGGCGGGCCTCCAATGAGCAGTTCTTC,CASTPPRRASNEQFF
TRBJ2-7,.,.,TRBV7-2,TGTGCCAGCAGCTTAGTACTAGTAGGGTACGAGCAGTACTTC,CASSLVLVGYEQYF
TRBJ2-1,few,TRBD2,TRBV7-9,TGTGCCAGCAGCTTAGCCCTAGCGGGAGCCCTCAGGGGGGTGAGTGAGCAGTTCTTC,CASSLALAGALRGVSEQFF
TRBJ1-1,few,TRBD1,TRBV4-3,TGCGCCAGCAGCCAAGGGGACAGACTGAACACTGAAGCTTTCTTT,CASSQGDRLNTEAFF
TRBJ2-7,.,.,TRBV9,TGTGCCAGCAGCGTAGGCAGGTACTCCTACGAGCAGTACTTC,CASSVGRYSYEQYF
TRBJ1-4,few,.,TRBV29-1,TGCAGCGTCCAGGGAACAGGAGAAAAACTGTTTTTT,CSVQGTGEKLFF
TRBJ2-5,.,.,TRBV7-9,TGTGCCAGCAGCTCCGATAAGACAGTGATAGAGACCCAGTACTTC,CASSSDKTVIETQYF
TRBJ1-5,.,.,TRBV29-1,TGCAGCGTTGGTTTCGAGCACCCAAGCAATCAGCCCCAGCATTTT,CSVGFEHPSNQPQHF
TRBJ2-3,.,.,TRBV20-1,TGCAGTGCTAGAGTACAGGATACGCAGTATTTT,CSARVQDTQYF
TRBJ2-3,.,.,TRBV15,TGTGCCACCAGCCCCCGTCAGGGAGGAGGCACAGATACGCAGTATTTT,CATSPRQGGGTDTQYF
TRBJ2-2,.,.,TRBV29-1,TGCAGCGTTGTTAGGTCCACGGGCACCGGGGAGCTGTTTTTT,CSVVRSTGTGELFF
TRBJ2-3,few,.,TRBV28,TGTGCCAGCAGGACTAGCACAGATACGCAGTATTTT,CASRTSTDTQYF
TRBJ1-4,.,.,TRBV30,TGTGCCTGGAGTAGGGAGAATGAAAAACTGTTTTTT,CAWSRENEKLFF
TRBJ1-5,few,.,TRBV2,TGTGCCAGCAGTGATCCAGTGTTCAATCAGCCCCAGCATTTT,CASSDPVFNQPQHF
TRBJ2-1,few,.,TRBV7-9,TGTGCCAGCAGCTTATGGGGGCGGCAGTTCTTC,CASSLWGRQFF
TRBJ1-2,.,TRBD1,TRBV11-2,TGTGCCAGCAGCTTGCTGGGACAGGGGCATGGCTACACCTTC,CASSLLGQGHGYTF
TRBJ2-3,.,.,TRBV29-1,TGCAGCGCCGCGAGGGCAACAGATACGCAGTATTTT,CSAARATDTQYF
TRBJ1-5,.,.,TRBV10-3,TGTGCCATCAGTGAGACCGGACAGAACAATCAGCCCCAGCATTTT,CAISETGQNNQPQHF
TRBJ2-1,.,TRBD2,TRBV19,TGTGCCAGTAGGCCTCTAGCGGCCCTCCAGGGTGAGCAGTTCTTC,CASRPLAALQGEQFF
TRBJ2-7,.,.,TRBV29-1,TGCAGCGTTGAGGGCAGGGGATACGAGCAGTACTTC,CSVEGRGYEQYF
TRBJ2-5,few,.,TRBV7-2,TGTGCCAGCAGCAGGGCGGGACCTTTGGAGACCCAGTACTTC,CASSRAGPLETQYF
TRBJ2-5,.,TRBD2,TRBV5-1,TGCGCCAGCAGCCCGCGGGGGGCCGGAGAGACCCAGTACTTC,CASSPRGAGETQYF
TRBJ2-3,few,.,TRBV30,TGTGCCTGGAGTCCCACTCTACCAGATACGCAGTATTTT,CAWSPTLPDTQYF
TRBJ2-7,few,TRBD2,TRBV18,TGTGCCAGCTCACAAAGTACGATACTAGCGGGATACTCCTACGAGCAGTACTTC,CASSQSTILAGYSYEQYF
TRBJ2-1,.,.,TRBV14,TGTGCCAGCAGTCCAGACTATCCCTACAATGAGCAGTTCTTC,CASSPDYPYNEQFF
TRBJ1-5,few,.,TRBV15,TGTGCCACCAGCAGAGAAAAGAGGCAGGGAAATCAGCCCCAGCATTTT,CATSREKRQGNQPQHF
TRBJ1-1,few,TRBD1,TRBV7-9,TGTGCCAGCAGCTGGGACAGGTTGAACACTGAAGCTTTCTTT,CASSWDRLNTEAFF
TRBJ1-2,few,TRBD1,TRBV5-8,TGTGCCAGCAGCGGCCTTACAGGGGGCATGGGCTACACCTTC,CASSGLTGGMGYTF